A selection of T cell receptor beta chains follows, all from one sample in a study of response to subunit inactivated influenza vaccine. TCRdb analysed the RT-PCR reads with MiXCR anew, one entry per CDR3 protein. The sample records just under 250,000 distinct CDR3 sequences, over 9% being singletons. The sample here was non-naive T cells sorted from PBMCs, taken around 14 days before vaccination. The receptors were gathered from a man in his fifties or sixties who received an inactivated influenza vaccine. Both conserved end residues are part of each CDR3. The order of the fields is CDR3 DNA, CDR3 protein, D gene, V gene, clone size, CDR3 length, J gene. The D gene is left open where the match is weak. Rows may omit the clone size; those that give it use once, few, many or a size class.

cdr3_nt: TGCAGTGCTCCCCGGGACAACATGAACACTGAAGCTTTCTTT; cdr3_aa: CSAPRDNMNTEAFF; d_call: .; v_call: TRBV20-1; clone_size: .; cdr3_length: 14; j_call: TRBJ1-1
cdr3_nt: TGCGCCAGCAGCCAAGACAGGTCAGATACGCAGTATTTT; cdr3_aa: CASSQDRSDTQYF; d_call: .; v_call: TRBV4-3; clone_size: many; cdr3_length: 13; j_call: TRBJ2-3
cdr3_nt: TGTGCCAGCAGCGTGGGGACTAGCGGTAAAGAGCAGTTCTTC; cdr3_aa: CASSVGTSGKEQFF; d_call: TRBD2; v_call: TRBV9; clone_size: .; cdr3_length: 14; j_call: TRBJ2-1
cdr3_nt: TGTGCCAGTAGTAGGTGGTCCGGGGAGCTGTTTTTT; cdr3_aa: CASSRWSGELFF; d_call: .; v_call: TRBV19; clone_size: .; cdr3_length: 12; j_call: TRBJ2-2
cdr3_nt: TGCGCCAGCACCCAGACAGGCGCCCAAGAGACCCAGTACTTC; cdr3_aa: CASTQTGAQETQYF; d_call: .; v_call: TRBV5-1; clone_size: many; cdr3_length: 14; j_call: TRBJ2-5
cdr3_nt: TGTGCCAGCAGACTAGCCGGACTCTCCTACAATGAGCAGTTCTTC; cdr3_aa: CASRLAGLSYNEQFF; d_call: .; v_call: TRBV3-1; clone_size: many; cdr3_length: 15; j_call: TRBJ2-1
cdr3_nt: TGTGCCACCAGTGATATAGGGACTAGCGGGAGGGCTGTCGAGACCCAGTACTTC; cdr3_aa: CATSDIGTSGRAVETQYF; d_call: TRBD2; v_call: TRBV24-1; clone_size: many; cdr3_length: 18; j_call: TRBJ2-5
cdr3_nt: TGCGCCAGCAGCCAAGATACAAGCACAGATACGCAGTATTTT; cdr3_aa: CASSQDTSTDTQYF; d_call: .; v_call: TRBV4-1; clone_size: few; cdr3_length: 14; j_call: TRBJ2-3
cdr3_nt: TGTGCCAGCAGTGGACAGGGGGCAGGAGATACGCAGTATTTT; cdr3_aa: CASSGQGAGDTQYF; d_call: TRBD1; v_call: TRBV2; clone_size: .; cdr3_length: 14; j_call: TRBJ2-3
cdr3_nt: TGTGCCACCAGCAAGGGACTAGCGGGATCGGGGACCCAGTACTTC; cdr3_aa: CATSKGLAGSGTQYF; d_call: TRBD2; v_call: TRBV15; clone_size: many; cdr3_length: 15; j_call: TRBJ2-5
cdr3_nt: TGCAGCGTTGAGAGAGGGAGTCGCAGCACAGATACGCAGTATTTT; cdr3_aa: CSVERGSRSTDTQYF; d_call: .; v_call: TRBV29-1; clone_size: .; cdr3_length: 15; j_call: TRBJ2-3
cdr3_nt: TGTGCCAGCAGTGAAGCCCCGGGACAGGGTGTTGGAAACACCATATATTTT; cdr3_aa: CASSEAPGQGVGNTIYF; d_call: TRBD1; v_call: TRBV12-3/TRBV12-4; clone_size: few; cdr3_length: 17; j_call: TRBJ1-3
cdr3_nt: TGTGCCAGCAGTATGACAGGGGCTGGCTACACCTTC; cdr3_aa: CASSMTGAGYTF; d_call: TRBD1; v_call: TRBV12-3/TRBV12-4; clone_size: .; cdr3_length: 12; j_call: TRBJ1-2
cdr3_nt: TGCAGTGCTATTAAGAGGGGGCGGGAGGGCCTCTACAATGAGCAGTTCTTC; cdr3_aa: CSAIKRGREGLYNEQFF; d_call: TRBD2; v_call: TRBV20-1; clone_size: .; cdr3_length: 17; j_call: TRBJ2-1
cdr3_nt: TGCAGTGCTAGTGCGACGGTAAATCAGCCCCAGCATTTT; cdr3_aa: CSASATVNQPQHF; d_call: .; v_call: TRBV20-1; clone_size: .; cdr3_length: 13; j_call: TRBJ1-5
cdr3_nt: TGTGCCAGCAGCCAAGAGAGACAGGTACAAGAGACCCAGTACTTC; cdr3_aa: CASSQERQVQETQYF; d_call: .; v_call: TRBV3-1; clone_size: few; cdr3_length: 15; j_call: TRBJ2-5
cdr3_nt: TGCAGTGCTAGGGGACTAGCGGGATCGTCTGAGCAGTTCTTC; cdr3_aa: CSARGLAGSSEQFF; d_call: TRBD2; v_call: TRBV20-1; clone_size: few; cdr3_length: 14; j_call: TRBJ2-1
cdr3_nt: TGCAGTGCTAGTTTAGGCGGGAACACAGATACGCAGTATTTT; cdr3_aa: CSASLGGNTDTQYF; d_call: .; v_call: TRBV20-1; clone_size: many; cdr3_length: 14; j_call: TRBJ2-3
cdr3_nt: TGCAGTGCTGGACAGGGGGCCCACACTGAAGCTTTCTTT; cdr3_aa: CSAGQGAHTEAFF; d_call: TRBD1; v_call: TRBV20-1; clone_size: .; cdr3_length: 13; j_call: TRBJ1-1
cdr3_nt: TGTGCCAGCAGCCGGACTAGATTCACCGGGGAGCTGTTTTTT; cdr3_aa: CASSRTRFTGELFF; d_call: TRBD2; v_call: TRBV7-2; clone_size: few; cdr3_length: 14; j_call: TRBJ2-2
cdr3_nt: TGCGCCAGCAAATGGACAGGGAACACTGAAGCTTTCTTT; cdr3_aa: CASKWTGNTEAFF; d_call: TRBD1; v_call: TRBV10-2; clone_size: many; cdr3_length: 13; j_call: TRBJ1-1
cdr3_nt: TGTGCCATCAGTGGACAGGACAGCCGGCCGGATGCTTTCTTT; cdr3_aa: CAISGQDSRPDAFF; d_call: .; v_call: TRBV10-3; clone_size: .; cdr3_length: 14; j_call: TRBJ1-1
cdr3_nt: TGCGCCAGCAGTGGGAGCCCGGGGAGCGGGGAGAACACCGGGGAGCTGTTTTTT; cdr3_aa: CASSGSPGSGENTGELFF; d_call: TRBD2; v_call: TRBV10-1; clone_size: .; cdr3_length: 18; j_call: TRBJ2-2
cdr3_nt: TGTGCCAGCTCACCGACCGGGACAGCTAACTATGGCTACACCTTC; cdr3_aa: CASSPTGTANYGYTF; d_call: TRBD1; v_call: TRBV18; clone_size: .; cdr3_length: 15; j_call: TRBJ1-2
cdr3_nt: TGTGCCACCAGCAGAGTCCCTTCCCAACTCTACGAGCAGTACTTC; cdr3_aa: CATSRVPSQLYEQYF; d_call: .; v_call: TRBV15; clone_size: .; cdr3_length: 15; j_call: TRBJ2-7
cdr3_nt: TGCGCCAGCAGCTTGGCCCCCCCTCTTGGCGGGGGGTCTGGAAGGAAGACCCAGTACTTC; cdr3_aa: CASSLAPPLGGGSGRKTQYF; d_call: TRBD2; v_call: TRBV5-1; clone_size: many; cdr3_length: 20; j_call: TRBJ2-5
cdr3_nt: TGTGCCAGCTCACGCGGGACAGCCAATCAGCCCCAGCATTTT; cdr3_aa: CASSRGTANQPQHF; d_call: TRBD1; v_call: TRBV18; clone_size: .; cdr3_length: 14; j_call: TRBJ1-5
cdr3_nt: TGCAGTGCTAGTGGACAGGGGGGCTACGAGCAGTACTTC; cdr3_aa: CSASGQGGYEQYF; d_call: TRBD1; v_call: TRBV20-1; clone_size: few; cdr3_length: 13; j_call: TRBJ2-7
cdr3_nt: TGTGCCAGCAGAATGGGACAGGGGACAAAGGAAGCTTTCTTT; cdr3_aa: CASRMGQGTKEAFF; d_call: TRBD1; v_call: TRBV12-3/TRBV12-4; clone_size: many; cdr3_length: 14; j_call: TRBJ1-1
cdr3_nt: TGTGCCAGCACTGCGTCCTGGACAGGTAGCTATGGCTACACCTTC; cdr3_aa: CASTASWTGSYGYTF; d_call: TRBD1; v_call: TRBV12-3/TRBV12-4; clone_size: .; cdr3_length: 15; j_call: TRBJ1-2
cdr3_nt: TGTGCCAGCAGTTACCAGCTACCGGGACACGACGGAGATACGCAGTATTTT; cdr3_aa: CASSYQLPGHDGDTQYF; d_call: .; v_call: TRBV6-5; clone_size: few; cdr3_length: 17; j_call: TRBJ2-3
cdr3_nt: TGTGCCAGCAGGCCAGGACAGGGGAACTATGGCTACACCTTC; cdr3_aa: CASRPGQGNYGYTF; d_call: TRBD1; v_call: TRBV5-5; clone_size: few; cdr3_length: 14; j_call: TRBJ1-2
cdr3_nt: TGCAGCGGCGACAGGGGAAACACTGAAGCTTTCTTT; cdr3_aa: CSGDRGNTEAFF; d_call: TRBD1; v_call: TRBV29-1; clone_size: many; cdr3_length: 12; j_call: TRBJ1-1
cdr3_nt: TGTGCCAGCAGAAAAGGGACAGGAGACAATGAGCAGTTCTTC; cdr3_aa: CASRKGTGDNEQFF; d_call: TRBD1; v_call: TRBV7-8; clone_size: many; cdr3_length: 14; j_call: TRBJ2-1
cdr3_nt: TGTGCCAGCAGCGTTAGCCAGGCCCGCTATGGCTACACCTTC; cdr3_aa: CASSVSQARYGYTF; d_call: .; v_call: TRBV7-2; clone_size: few; cdr3_length: 14; j_call: TRBJ1-2
cdr3_nt: TGTGCCTGGAGCCGGGACAGGGCCACTAACTATGGCTACACCTTC; cdr3_aa: CAWSRDRATNYGYTF; d_call: TRBD1; v_call: TRBV30; clone_size: few; cdr3_length: 15; j_call: TRBJ1-2
cdr3_nt: TGTGCCAGCAGCTCCTTCCAGAGCACAGATACGCAGTATTTT; cdr3_aa: CASSSFQSTDTQYF; d_call: .; v_call: TRBV7-2; clone_size: .; cdr3_length: 14; j_call: TRBJ2-3
cdr3_nt: TGTGCCAGCAGTACAAGGGGGTTCTTGTCAGGCAATGAGCAGTTCTTC; cdr3_aa: CASSTRGFLSGNEQFF; d_call: .; v_call: TRBV27; clone_size: .; cdr3_length: 16; j_call: TRBJ2-1